The 12 T cell receptor beta chains below were found in one sample sequenced in a study of blood T cells in healthy people across ages. Then a second PCR, running roughly 7 to 11 cycles, was carried out with a sample-barcoded 5' primer and a J-beta primer mix. TCRdb called the 5' RACE reads again in MiXCR, with one record for every CDR3 protein. The table has some 1,000,000 distinct CDR3 sequences, almost 25% seen once; the top ten hold 0.75%. These data were likewise used in another study, on T cells of mothers and their children.

Sequencing was done on a sample of blood. Source of these receptors: a girl aged 2 to 10 in good health.

For the CDR3, the DNA is TGTGCCAGCAGCCGCTTACCAGCGAACACTGAAGCTTTCTTT. This sequence encodes CASSRLPANTEAFF. The rearrangement joins TRBV7-9 to TRBJ1-1; unclear D gene. CDR3 length equals 14 residues. Germline V lookup: CDR1 SEHNR, CDR2 FQNEAQ (reference sequence). The V end was cut by 5 bases, the J end by 1 base, with 11 bases between.

This clonotype was picked up a small number of times. The chain employs TRBV4-1 and TRBJ2-5; 16 nucleotides agree with TRBD2. This CDR3 comprises 19 residues. Germline V CDR1 and CDR2: MGHRA, YSYEKL. J lost 1 base, V lost 0 bases, and 5 bases had no gene match. CDR3 residues: CASSQDGTSGRVSQETQYF. The DNA for the CDR3 is TGCGCCAGCAGCCAAGATGGGACTAGCGGGAGGGTTTCCCAAGAGACCCAGTACTTC.

This clonotype has only a few counts. The V call is TRBV12-3 or TRBV12-4, the J call TRBJ1-3; 7 bases agree with TRBD1. This CDR3 spans 16 amino acids. Germline trimming cut 3 bases from V and 2 bases from J; bases unmatched to any gene: 7. The CDR3 protein is CASSFPGTGAGNTIYF. CDR3 nucleotide sequence: TGTGCCAGCAGTTTTCCCGGAACAGGGGCTGGAAACACCATATATTTT.

This clonotype was detected only a few times. V and J are TRBV11-2 and TRBJ1-1; no firm D call. Germline V lookup: CDR1 SGHAT, CDR2 FQNNGV. The CDR3 has 17 residues. V was cut by 1 base and J by 7 bases, with 22 bases left in between. The CDR3 DNA follows: TGTGCCAGCAGCTTAGTTGCGGGTTCGGCGGGGTTATTTGAAGCTTTCTTT. Translated: CASSLVAGSAGLFEAFF.

The chain uses TRBV12-3 or TRBV12-4 and TRBJ1-1; no firm D call. The CDR3 contains 14 residues. Trimming left V 6 bases short and J 1 base short, with 12 bases between. In DNA form, the CDR3 reads TGTGCCAGCAGCTACGACGGTTCGAACACTGAAGCTTTCTTT. Protein: CASSYDGSNTEAFF.

The gene calls are TRBV19 and TRBJ1-4, with TRBD1 identical over 9 bases. CDR3 length: 14 residues. CDR1 is LNHDA, CDR2 SQIVND, per germline (reference sequence). The V segment lost 5 bases and the J segment 8 bases; nucleotides outside the gene matches: 6. In DNA form, the CDR3 reads TGTGCCAGTAGTGAGACAGGGGGTGGAGAAAAACTGTTTTTT. This translates into CASSETGGGEKLFF.

This clonotype was seen a few times. The chain carries TRBV9 and TRBJ1-4; TRBD1 might be the D (5 bases). Trimming left V 8 bases short and J 12 bases short, with 14 bases between. The CDR3 is 11 residues long. The germline V gene has CDR1 SGDLS and CDR2 YYNGEE. CDR3 sequence reads: CASSPGTELFF. CDR3 coding DNA: TGTGCCAGTAGCCCTGGGACGGAACTGTTTTTT.

This clonotype was seen a handful of times. J is TRBJ1-2 and V is TRBV9, with 7 bases fitting TRBD1. Germline CDR1 is SGDLS and CDR2 is YYNGEE. CDR3 length equals 12 residues. Germline trimming cut 5 bases from V and 8 bases from J; bases unmatched to any gene: 6. The CDR3 DNA follows: TGTGCCAGCAGAGGGGGCGCGGAAGGCTACACCTTC. It translates to CASRGGAEGYTF.

A few counts support this clonotype. This chain joins TRBV7-2 and TRBJ2-1; a possible D gene is TRBD1 (5 bases). Germline loops: CDR1 SGHTA, CDR2 FQGNSA. The CDR3 extends over 19 amino acids. V was clipped by 7 bases and J by 0 bases, with 25 bases between them. The CDR3, as DNA: TGTGCCAGCATTTCCAACTTTGGGGCGGCCCGAAGCTCCTACAATGAGCAGTTCTTC. It codes for CASISNFGAARSSYNEQFF.

The rearrangement uses TRBV4-3 and TRBJ2-3; the match to TRBD1 covers 7 bases. With 3 bases clipped from V and 6 bases from J, the junction kept 15 bases outside the gene matches. The length of the CDR3 is 17 residues. CDR1 LGHNA and CDR2 YSLEER come from the germline V gene. DNA for the CDR3: TGCGCCAGCAGCCAGAGGGCGTCCGGGACAGCGAGGGATACGCAGTATTTT. Protein product: CASSQRASGTARDTQYF.

J is TRBJ2-7 and V is TRBV28; perhaps TRBD1 as D (6 bases). The CDR3 has 16 residues. Trimming removed 7 bases at V and 0 bases at J, with 19 bases between. Looked up from germline, CDR1 is MDHEN and CDR2 is SYDVKM. CDR3 coding DNA: TGTGCCAGCAACCCGATGAGGCAGGGGAGCTCCTACGAGCAGTACTTC. This sequence encodes CASNPMRQGSSYEQYF.

A few counts support this clonotype. This chain uses TRBV7-3 with TRBJ2-1, with 8 bases lining up with TRBD2. The V and J ends lost 5 bases and 5 bases, in that order; junction bases with no gene match: 11. Germline loops: CDR1 SGHTA, CDR2 FQGTGA. The CDR3 has 16 residues. The DNA for the CDR3 is TGTGCCAGCAGCCCCATCAGCGGGGGCCCTCACAATGAGCAGTTCTTC. Its protein product is CASSPISGGPHNEQFF.